The 23 T cell receptor beta chains below all came from one sample that was sequenced in a study of blood T cell repertoires in COVID-19. Assay used: immunoSEQ multiplex PCR; TCRdb lists only in-frame clones, some missing. This table has under 250,000 clones, just under 90% appearing once. The sequenced sample was peripheral blood. These receptors all come from a man aged 30 to 45 with COVID-19, enrolled during active disease.

The V and J genes are TRBV28 and TRBJ2-1, with 7 bases matching TRBD2. Germline V lookup: CDR1 MDHEN, CDR2 SYDVKM. This CDR3 has 15 amino acids. V dropped 6 bases and J dropped 4; count of bases not matched to a gene: 9. CDR3 sequence reads: CASSVTGGRYNEQFF. In DNA form, the CDR3 reads TGTGCCAGCAGCGTTACGGGAGGCCGTTACAATGAGCAGTTCTTC. Variable domain in full (rest from reference TRBV28 and TRBJ2-1): DVKVTQSSRYLVKRTGEKVFLECVQDMDHENMFWYRQDPGLGLRLIYFSYDVKMKEKGDIPEGYSVSREKKERFSLILESASTNQTSMYLCASSVTGGRYNEQFFGPGTRLTVL.

The rearrangement uses TRBV5-1 and TRBJ1-4; D uncertain. The CDR3 runs 12 residues. The germline V gene encodes CDR1 SGHRS and CDR2 YFSETQ. V lost 0 bases to trimming and J lost 10 bases, with 7 bases between them. This CDR3 reads CASSLVPGKLFF. DNA of the CDR3: TGCGCCAGCAGCTTGGTCCCGGGAAAACTGTTTTTT.

The chain uses TRBV7-3 and TRBJ1-6, with D hard to call. The CDR3 length is 19 residues. From germline, CDR1 is SGHTA and CDR2 FQGTGA. V was shortened by 2 bases and J by 0 bases, with 17 bases between the two germline ends. In DNA, the CDR3 is TGTGCCAGCAGCTTATTCCCAGCGCGTTTAAGCTCCTATAATTCACCCCTCCACTTT. Amino acids: CASSLFPARLSSYNSPLHF.

The chain links TRBV15 to TRBJ1-1, with 7 positions matching TRBD1. Germline CDR1 is LNHNV and CDR2 is YYDKDF (reference sequence). This CDR3 region has 16 residues. J lost 4 bases, V lost 5 bases, and 13 bases had no gene match. In DNA, the CDR3 is TGTGCCACCAGCGAATATGAAACAGGGGTGGGCACTGAAGCTTTCTTT. The encoded protein is CATSEYETGVGTEAFF.

The chain links TRBV19 to TRBJ2-3; the D gene is possibly TRBD1 (6 bases). This CDR3 has 13 residues. Germline lookup yields CDR1 LNHDA and CDR2 SQIVND (reference sequence). Deletions cut 6 bases from V and 3 bases from J, with 10 bases between. CDR3 protein: CASRYQGTDTQYF. The CDR3 region has the DNA TGTGCCAGTAGATACCAGGGGACAGATACGCAGTATTTT.

The chain employs TRBV28 and TRBJ2-1; 9 bases agree with TRBD1. Germline V gene data show CDR1 as MDHEN and CDR2 as SYDVKM. The CDR3 sequence is 16 residues long. Losses at the gene ends were 7 bases for V and 3 bases for J; bases not matched to a gene: 10. The CDR3 sequence: CASNDLQGAVYNEQFF. The CDR3 bases are TGTGCCAGCAACGATTTACAGGGGGCGGTCTACAATGAGCAGTTCTTC.

The chain links TRBV9 to TRBJ1-3, with 9 bases that match TRBD1. Germline V CDR1 and CDR2: SGDLS, YYNGEE. The CDR3 sequence is 16 residues long. V dropped 1 base and J dropped 2; count of bases not matched to a gene: 4. The CDR3 DNA follows: TGTGCCAGCAGCGTAACAACAGGGGGCACTGGAAACACCATATATTTT. It is translated as CASSVTTGGTGNTIYF.

The J gene is TRBJ2-3, the V gene TRBV5-1; 8 nucleotides align to TRBD2. Germline trimming cut 2 bases from V and 4 bases from J; bases unmatched to any gene: 6. This CDR3 contains 15 residues. Looked up from germline, CDR1 is SGHRS and CDR2 is YFSETQ. CDR3 in DNA: TGCGCCAGCAGCTTTAGCGGGGTAGGATCAGATACGCAGTATTTT. It specifies CASSFSGVGSDTQYF.

This chain uses TRBV7-3 with TRBJ2-2, with a possible D match to TRBD1 (6 bases). V gave up 2 bases and J gave up 0 bases, with 10 bases separating them. Germline V lookup: CDR1 SGHTA, CDR2 FQGTGA. The CDR3 consists of 16 residues. This CDR3 reads CASSLWQGTNTGELFF. The CDR3 nucleotides read TGTGCCAGCAGCTTATGGCAGGGGACGAACACCGGGGAGCTGTTTTTT. Full variable domain (remainder filled in from reference TRBV7-3 and TRBJ2-2): GAGVSQTPSNKVTEKGKYVELRCDPISGHTALYWYRQSLGQGPEFLIYFQGTGAADDSGLPNDRFFAVRPEGSVSTLKIQRTERGDSAVYLCASSLWQGTNTGELFFGEGSRLTVL.

This clone was seen a few times. The chain has TRBV10-3 and TRBJ1-1; a weak D match, TRBD1 (5 bases). Germline assignment: CDR1 ENHRY and CDR2 SYGVKD. The CDR3 loop spans 13 amino acids. The V gene lost 6 bases and the J gene lost 1 base, with 9 bases spanning the gap. The CDR3 nucleotides read TGTGCCATCAGACAGGTTCGGAACACTGAAGCTTTCTTT. Protein product: CAIRQVRNTEAFF.

The CDR3 nucleotides read TGTGCCAGCAGCCTTCGGACTAGCGGGATCACAGATACGCAGTATTTT. Protein sequence: CASSLRTSGITDTQYF. The genes are TRBV7-2 and TRBJ2-3, with 12 bases aligning to TRBD2. V lost 5 bases to trimming and J lost 2 bases; unmatched junction nucleotides: 5. The length of the CDR3 is 16 residues. The germline V gene has CDR1 SGHTA and CDR2 FQGNSA. Filled out from reference TRBV7-2 and TRBJ2-3, the complete variable domain reads GAGVSQSPSNKVTEKGKDVELRCDPISGHTALYWYRQSLGQGLEFLIYFQGNSAPDKSGLPSDRFSAERTGGSVSTLTIQRTQQEDSAVYLCASSLRTSGITDTQYFGPGTRLTVL.

The table lists this clone with a few counts. This rearrangement joins TRBV7-7 to TRBJ2-2; weak D call: TRBD1 (6 bases). Deletions cut 5 bases from V and 6 bases from J, with 22 bases between. Germline V gene data show CDR1 as SSHAT and CDR2 as FNYEAQ (reference sequence). The CDR3 sequence is 17 residues long. This CDR3 reads CASSDPPGQTVPGELFF. The CDR3 nucleotides read TGTGCCAGCAGCGATCCGCCGGGACAAACCGTCCCCGGGGAGCTGTTTTTT.

The genes are TRBV7-2 and TRBJ2-7; 8 nucleotides agree with TRBD1. The CDR3 runs to 14 residues. Germline V gene lookup returns CDR1 SGHTA and CDR2 FQGNSA. Trimming cost V 0 bases and J 6 bases; bases outside gene matches: 4. The CDR3 DNA follows: TGTGCCAGCAGCTTAGCAGCAGGGGGCGGCGAGCAGTACTTC. The encoded protein is CASSLAAGGGEQYF.

V and J are TRBV30 and TRBJ2-1; TRBD1 matches at 7 bases. The V gene's germline CDR1 is GTSNPN and CDR2 SVGIG (reference sequence). V lost 1 base and J lost 0; bases outside the gene matches: 12. CDR3 length equals 18 residues. CDR3: CAWSDYTYRGRSYNEQFF. CDR3 nucleotides: TGTGCCTGGAGTGATTACACCTACAGGGGCCGCTCCTACAATGAGCAGTTCTTC.

This clone was detected only once. The J gene is TRBJ2-1, the V gene TRBV5-1, with 10 bases fitting TRBD2. Losses at the gene ends were 4 bases for V and 2 bases for J; bases not matched to a gene: 3. CDR1 and CDR2 (germline): SGHRS, YFSETQ. This CDR3 is built from 15 residues. The CDR3 bases are TGCGCCAGCAGCACCGGGACTAGCGCCTACAATGAGCAGTTCTTC. Its translation is CASSTGTSAYNEQFF. The variable domain in full, with the rest retrieved from reference TRBV5-1 and TRBJ2-1, is KAGVTQTPRYLIKTRGQQVTLSCSPISGHRSVSWYQQTPGQGLQFLFEYFSETQRNKGNFPGRFSGRQFSNSRSEMNVSTLELGDSALYLCASSTGTSAYNEQFFGPGTRLTVL.

V is TRBV11-2 and J is TRBJ1-2, with 8 bases identical to TRBD1. Germline trimming cut 5 bases from V and 8 bases from J; bases unmatched to any gene: 7. Germline CDR1 and CDR2: SGHAT and FQNNGV. This CDR3 has 13 amino acids. DNA of the CDR3: TGTGCCAGCAGCCCCCAGGGGGCGGGCGGCTACACCTTC. Amino acid sequence: CASSPQGAGGYTF.

This sequence joins TRBV30 and TRBJ1-2, with a possible D match to TRBD1 (5 bases). Trimming stripped 7 bases from V and 2 bases from J, with 8 bases between. The length of the CDR3 is 11 residues. In germline, CDR1 is GTSNPN, CDR2 SVGIG (reference sequence). This CDR3 reads CASGRNYGYTF. CDR3 coding DNA: TGTGCCTCGGGACGGAACTATGGCTACACCTTC.

This chain uses TRBV6-2 or TRBV6-3 with TRBJ2-7; 8 bases align to TRBD1. Trimming cost V 3 bases and J 4 bases; bases outside gene matches: 8. This CDR3 spans 15 amino acids. CDR1 MNHEY and CDR2 SVGEGT come from the germline V gene. The CDR3 DNA reads TGTGCCAGCAGTTATTTTCCAGGGGGCCTTTACGAGCAGTACTTC. Amino acids: CASSYFPGGLYEQYF.

This chain uses TRBV19 with TRBJ2-6; 7 nucleotides agree with TRBD1. The CDR3 totals 15 residues. Germline CDR1 reads LNHDA; CDR2 reads SQIVND (reference sequence). The V and J ends lost 10 bases and 0 bases, in that order; junction bases with no gene match: 6. The CDR3 here is CATQGTASGANVLTF. For the CDR3, the DNA is TGTGCCACCCAAGGGACAGCCTCTGGGGCCAACGTCCTGACTTTC.

This clone was seen a single time. V gene TRBV18 combines with J gene TRBJ2-1, with 8 bases fitting TRBD1. This CDR3 is 15 amino acids long. J was trimmed by 4 bases and V by 3 bases; bases with no gene match: 5. From germline, CDR1 is KGHSH and CDR2 LQKENI. The CDR3 reads CASSPPGQVYNEQFF. For the CDR3, the DNA is TGTGCCAGCTCACCGCCGGGACAGGTATACAATGAGCAGTTCTTC.

The chain combines TRBV5-4 with TRBJ1-2, with 7 nucleotides matching TRBD1. The V gene's germline CDR1 is SGHNT and CDR2 YYREEE (reference sequence). This CDR3 region has 15 residues. After removal of 3 bases from V and 4 bases from J, the junction contained 9 bases not matched to a gene. CDR3: CASSWDRKALYGYTF. In DNA form, the CDR3 reads TGTGCCAGCAGCTGGGACAGAAAGGCCCTCTATGGCTACACCTTC.

The gene calls are TRBV15 and TRBJ1-1; the D is unclear. The CDR3 covers 14 residues. CDR1 and CDR2 (germline): LNHNV, YYDKDF (reference sequence). Trimming removed 1 base at V and 0 bases at J, with 6 bases between. CDR3 sequence: CATSRGPLNTEAFF. CDR3 DNA sequence: TGTGCCACCAGCAGAGGGCCGTTGAACACTGAAGCTTTCTTT.

The gene calls are TRBV9 and TRBJ2-2; TRBD2 aligns across 12 bases. CDR3 size: 21 residues. Germline CDR1 SGDLS, CDR2 YYNGEE. V shed 3 bases and J 0 bases; nucleotides not matched to a gene: 15. The CDR3 bases are TGTGCCAGCAGCGCGATCGGGACCCGACTAGCGGGGGCCCCGAACACCGGGGAGCTGTTTTTT. Translated: CASSAIGTRLAGAPNTGELFF.